This TCR beta chain comes out of a study of blood T cell repertoires in COVID-19. Looking at the study overall: Some COVID-19 samples were acute and others convalescent; all came from the United States, Italy and Spain. Sample material is recorded as cDNA or gDNA derived from T cells, B-cell-depleted T cells, or PBMCs.

The authors' processing: Nucleated cell number was recorded as an estimate derived from reference gene primer amplification. TCRdb keeps only in-frame clones here, not all; method: immunoSEQ multiplex PCR. V and J calls and clone size follow that table, whereas D and trimming were derived from the DNA. The sample shows approximately 68,000 clones, more than 70% of them seen only once. CDR1 MNHNY and CDR2 SVGAGI come from the germline V gene (reference sequence). The V segment lost 2 bases and the J segment 7 bases; nucleotides outside the gene matches: 7. This CDR3 is built from 15 residues. The chain links TRBV6-6 to TRBJ2-3; the match to TRBD2 covers 9 bases. The sample consisted of peripheral blood. The receptor was derived from a woman older than 75 with active or convalescent COVID-19. Here the CDR3 DNA reads TGTGCCAGCAGTTACGCGGGAGGGTTGGAGCATACGCAGTATTTT. This gives the protein CASSYAGGLEHTQYF.